These 9 T cell receptor beta chains were all obtained from the same sample, sequenced in a study of siplizumab effects on memory and regulatory T cells. The method was immunoSEQ multiplex PCR; TCRdb's version includes in-frame clones alone and lacks a portion of them. The sample includes about 72,000 clones, around 90% seen only once; the top ten take over 25%. The material sequenced was CD8+ T cells sorted from blood. All receptors come from a human donor in good health.

This clone has only one observation. The chain uses TRBV10-2 and TRBJ2-7; D call uncertain. CDR3 length: 13 amino acids. CDR1 is WSHSY, CDR2 SAAADI, per germline. V lost 2 bases and J lost 7, with 12 bases in between. CDR3 DNA sequence: TGCGCCAGCAGTGAGGGCCTCTGGGGTGAGCAGTACTTC. The encoded protein is CASSEGLWGEQYF.

The CDR3 is CASSIGIIGQFF. In nucleotides, the CDR3 is TGTGCCAGTAGTATAGGGATCATCGGGCAGTTCTTC. The J gene is TRBJ2-1, the V gene TRBV19, with D hard to call. The CDR3 has 12 residues. Germline CDR1 is LNHDA and CDR2 is SQIVND (reference sequence). Trimming stripped 1 base from V and 12 bases from J, with 10 bases between.

The V and J genes are TRBV2 and TRBJ2-5, with 7 bases matching TRBD2. The J segment lost 1 base and the V segment lost 5 bases, leaving 1 base of the junction unmatched. The CDR3 spans 13 residues. Per germline, CDR1 SNHLY and CDR2 FYNNEI. The chain's CDR3 is CASSSGTQETQYF. The CDR3 coding sequence is TGTGCCAGCAGTAGCGGGACCCAAGAGACCCAGTACTTC.

The chain is built from TRBV6-5 and TRBJ1-6; 9 positions agree with TRBD1. The CDR3 is 15 amino acids. In germline, CDR1 is MNHEY, CDR2 SVGAGI. J gave up 8 bases and V 5 bases, and 7 bases lay outside the gene matches. The CDR3 region has the DNA TGTGCCAGCAGTAAACCGGGACAGGGACATTCACCCCTCCACTTT. Its translation: CASSKPGQGHSPLHF.

The genes are TRBV12-2 and TRBJ2-3; no check of the table's D call, TRBD2, against the DNA was made. TRBV12-2 is an annotated pseudogene. This CDR3 is 17 amino acids long. Here the CDR3 reads CASRKGIIAGVADTQYF. CDR3 nucleotide sequence: TGTGCAAGTCGCAAAGGGATAATCGCGGGAGTCGCAGATACGCAGTATTTT.

This chain links TRBV27 with TRBJ1-4; a possible D gene is TRBD1 (5 bases). The CDR3 loop spans 16 amino acids. Trimming took 7 bases from V and 2 from J, leaving 17 bases between them. From germline, CDR1 is MNHEY and CDR2 SMNVEV (reference sequence). CDR3 region: CASTPGTTFTNEKLFF. In DNA form, the CDR3 reads TGTGCCAGCACTCCAGGGACGACTTTCACTAATGAAAAACTGTTTTTT.

The V gene is TRBV4-2, the J gene TRBJ2-6, with D uncertain. The germline CDR1 and CDR2 sequences are LGHNA and YNFKEQ. V dropped 0 bases and J dropped 2 bases, with 8 bases sitting between them. This CDR3 is 16 amino acids long. CDR3 DNA sequence: TGTGCCAGCAGCCAAGATGGTCTCACTGGGGCCAACGTCCTGACTTTC. This gives the protein CASSQDGLTGANVLTF.

The V gene is TRBV19, the J gene TRBJ2-1; D ambiguous. The V end lost 1 base, the J end lost 0 bases, and 7 bases lay between the germline ends. Germline V CDR1 and CDR2: LNHDA, SQIVND (reference sequence). This CDR3 has 15 amino acids. The CDR3, as DNA: TGTGCCAGTAGTATAGCGCTGAGCTCCTACAATGAGCAGTTCTTC. Protein product: CASSIALSSYNEQFF. The full variable domain, completed using reference TRBV19 and TRBJ2-1, is DGGITQSPKYLFRKEGQNVTLSCEQNLNHDAMYWYRQDPGQGLRLIYYSQIVNDFQKGDIAEGYSVSREKKESFPLTVTSAQKNPTAFYLCASSIALSSYNEQFFGPGTRLTVL.

This chain joins TRBV27 and TRBJ2-7; no definite D call. There are 14 residues in the CDR3. Germline CDR1 MNHEY, CDR2 SMNVEV (reference sequence). Trimming cost V 7 bases and J 2 bases, with 15 bases left between them. CDR3 nucleotide sequence: TGTGCCAGCAACTTTATCCCCCGGGCCTACGAGCAGTACTTC. It yields the protein CASNFIPRAYEQYF.